Sequencing of this T cell receptor beta chain was carried out in a study of cytomegalovirus exposure and HLA in healthy donors. The study ran its PCR with 60 Vbeta and 13 Jbeta primers. TCRdb's table, derived via immunoSEQ multiplex PCR, lists solely in-frame clones and lacks some. The sample includes around 130,000 clones, 75% to 90% of them seen just once. The CDR3 contains 19 residues. The germline gives CDR1 SGHRS, CDR2 YFSETQ. Unmatched junction bases numbered 9, after V lost 0 bases and J lost 4 bases. The sequencing input was PBMCs. The receptor was derived from a man aged 35 to 55 in good health and CMV-seronegative. The chain carries TRBV5-1 and TRBJ2-6; 11 bases agree with TRBD1. The CDR3 spells CASSLVGQGALGGANVLTF. The CDR3 DNA sequence: TGCGCCAGCAGCTTGGTCGGACAGGGGGCTTTGGGGGGGGCCAACGTCCTGACTTTC.